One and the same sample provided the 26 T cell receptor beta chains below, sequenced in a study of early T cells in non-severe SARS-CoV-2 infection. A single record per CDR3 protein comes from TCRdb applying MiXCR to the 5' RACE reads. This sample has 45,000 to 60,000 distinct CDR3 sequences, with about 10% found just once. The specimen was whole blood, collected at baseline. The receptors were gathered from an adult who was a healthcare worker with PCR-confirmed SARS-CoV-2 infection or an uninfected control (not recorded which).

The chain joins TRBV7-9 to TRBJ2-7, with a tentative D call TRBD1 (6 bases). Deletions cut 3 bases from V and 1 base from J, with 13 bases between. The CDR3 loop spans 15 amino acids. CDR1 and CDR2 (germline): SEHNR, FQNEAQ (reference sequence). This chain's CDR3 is CASSLRGQGSYEQYF. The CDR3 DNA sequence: TGTGCCAGCAGCTTGAGGGGACAAGGTTCCTACGAGCAGTACTTC.

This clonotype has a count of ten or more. The CDR3 is CASSYPSGTGDEKLFF. The CDR3 bases are TGCGCCAGCAGCTACCCATCCGGGACAGGGGATGAAAAACTGTTTTTT. V usage is TRBV5-1 and J usage is TRBJ1-4; 10 nucleotides agree with TRBD1. This CDR3 is 16 amino acids long. After removal of 3 bases from V and 6 bases from J, the junction contained 8 bases not matched to a gene. Germline CDR1 and CDR2: SGHRS and YFSETQ.

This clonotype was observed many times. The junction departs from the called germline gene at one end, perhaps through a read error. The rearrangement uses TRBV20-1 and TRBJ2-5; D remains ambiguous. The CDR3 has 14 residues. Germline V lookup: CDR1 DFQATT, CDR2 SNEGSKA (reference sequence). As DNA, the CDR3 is TGTAGTGCTGTCCTCGGGCTGCCTAGAGAGACCCAGTACTTC. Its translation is CSAVLGLPRETQYF.

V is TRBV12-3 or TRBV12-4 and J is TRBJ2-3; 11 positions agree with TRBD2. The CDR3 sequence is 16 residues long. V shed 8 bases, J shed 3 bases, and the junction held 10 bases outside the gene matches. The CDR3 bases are TGTGCCAGCGGAAATAGCGGGAGGGCCGGGACAGATACGCAGTATTTT. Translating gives CASGNSGRAGTDTQYF.

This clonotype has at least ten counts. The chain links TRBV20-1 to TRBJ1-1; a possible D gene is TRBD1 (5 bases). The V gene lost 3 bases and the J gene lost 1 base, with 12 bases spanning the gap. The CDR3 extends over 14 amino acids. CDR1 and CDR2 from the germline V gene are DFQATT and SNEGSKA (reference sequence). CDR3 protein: CSASKGSANTEAFF. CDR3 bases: TGCAGTGCTAGTAAGGGGTCGGCGAACACTGAAGCTTTCTTT.

The chain's CDR3 is CASSHAAGLKTQYF. For the CDR3, the DNA is TGTGCCAGCAGCCATGCGGCAGGGTTAAAGACCCAGTACTTC. The chain links TRBV11-3 to TRBJ2-5; maybe TRBD1 (5 bases). Looked up from germline, CDR1 is SGHNT and CDR2 is YENEEA. The CDR3 covers 14 residues. V lost 5 bases and J 6 bases, leaving 16 bases between the germline ends.

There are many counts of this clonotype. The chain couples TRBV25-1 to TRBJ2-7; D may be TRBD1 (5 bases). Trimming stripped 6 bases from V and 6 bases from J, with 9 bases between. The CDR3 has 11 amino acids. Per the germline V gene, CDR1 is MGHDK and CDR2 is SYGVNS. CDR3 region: CASRRDSEQYF. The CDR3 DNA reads TGTGCCAGCAGGAGAGACAGCGAGCAGTACTTC.

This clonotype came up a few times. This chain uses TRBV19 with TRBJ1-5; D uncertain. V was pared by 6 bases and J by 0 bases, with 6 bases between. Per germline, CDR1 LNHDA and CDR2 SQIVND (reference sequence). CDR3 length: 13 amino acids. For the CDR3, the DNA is TGTGCCAGTAGCCCTAATAGCAATCAGCCCCAGCATTTT. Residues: CASSPNSNQPQHF.

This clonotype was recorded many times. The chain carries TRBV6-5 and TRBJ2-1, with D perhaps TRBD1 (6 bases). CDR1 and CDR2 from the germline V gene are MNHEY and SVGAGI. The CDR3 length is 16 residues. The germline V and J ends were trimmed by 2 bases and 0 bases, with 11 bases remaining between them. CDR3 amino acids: CASSYLRGISYNEQFF. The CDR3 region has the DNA TGTGCCAGCAGTTACCTCAGGGGCATCTCCTACAATGAGCAGTTCTTC.

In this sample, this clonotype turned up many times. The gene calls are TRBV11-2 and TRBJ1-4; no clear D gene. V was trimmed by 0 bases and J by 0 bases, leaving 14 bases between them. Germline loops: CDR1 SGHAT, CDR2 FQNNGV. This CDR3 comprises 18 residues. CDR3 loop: CASSLEPQHRATNEKLFF. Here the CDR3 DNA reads TGTGCCAGCAGCTTAGAACCCCAACACCGGGCAACTAATGAAAAACTGTTTTTT.

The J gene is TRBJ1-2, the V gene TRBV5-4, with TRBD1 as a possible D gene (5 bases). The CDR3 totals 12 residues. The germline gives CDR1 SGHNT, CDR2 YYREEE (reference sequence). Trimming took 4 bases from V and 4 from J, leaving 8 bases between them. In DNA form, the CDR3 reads TGTGCCAGCAGCGCCGACAGCTATGGCTACACCTTC. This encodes CASSADSYGYTF.

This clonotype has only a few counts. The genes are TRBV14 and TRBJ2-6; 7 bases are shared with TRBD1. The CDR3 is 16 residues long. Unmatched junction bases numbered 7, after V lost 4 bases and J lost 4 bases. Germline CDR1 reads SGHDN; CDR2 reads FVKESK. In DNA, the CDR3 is TGTGCCAGCAGCCCGACAGGGACGAAGGGGGCCAACGTCCTGACTTTC. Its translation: CASSPTGTKGANVLTF.

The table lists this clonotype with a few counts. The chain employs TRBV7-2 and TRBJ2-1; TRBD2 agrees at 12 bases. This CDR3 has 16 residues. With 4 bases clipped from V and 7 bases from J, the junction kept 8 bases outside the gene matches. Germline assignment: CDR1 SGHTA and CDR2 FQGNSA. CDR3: CASSSRLAGERNEQFF. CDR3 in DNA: TGTGCCAGCAGCTCCCGACTAGCGGGAGAACGAAATGAGCAGTTCTTC.

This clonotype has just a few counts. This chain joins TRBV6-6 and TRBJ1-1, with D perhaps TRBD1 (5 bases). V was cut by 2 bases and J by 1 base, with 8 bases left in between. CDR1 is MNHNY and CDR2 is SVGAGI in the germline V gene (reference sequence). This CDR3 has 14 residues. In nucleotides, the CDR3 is TGTGCCAGCAGTTACGCGGGGCAGAACACTGAAGCTTTCTTT. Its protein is CASSYAGQNTEAFF.

CDR3 region: CASNSGNTIYF. As DNA, the CDR3 is TGTGCCAGCAATTCTGGAAACACCATATATTTT. The chain couples TRBV3-1 to TRBJ1-3; D ambiguous. Germline V gene sequence: CDR1 LGHDT, CDR2 YNNKEL (reference sequence). Trimming took 7 bases from V and 1 from J, leaving 2 bases between them. The CDR3 has 11 amino acids.

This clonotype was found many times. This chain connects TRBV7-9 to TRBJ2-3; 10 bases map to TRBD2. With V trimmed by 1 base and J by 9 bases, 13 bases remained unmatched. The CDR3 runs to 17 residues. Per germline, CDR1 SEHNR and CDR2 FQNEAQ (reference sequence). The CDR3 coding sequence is TGTGCCAGCAGCTTAGACTCCTGGACTAGCGGAATCAGAACGCAGTATTTT. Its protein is CASSLDSWTSGIRTQYF.

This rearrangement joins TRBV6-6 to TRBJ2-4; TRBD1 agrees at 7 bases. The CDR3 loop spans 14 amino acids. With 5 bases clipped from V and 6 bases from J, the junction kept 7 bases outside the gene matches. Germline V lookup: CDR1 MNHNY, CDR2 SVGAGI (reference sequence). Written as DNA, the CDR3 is TGTGCCAGCAGTATACAGGGGCCGGGAAACATTCAGTACTTC. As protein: CASSIQGPGNIQYF.

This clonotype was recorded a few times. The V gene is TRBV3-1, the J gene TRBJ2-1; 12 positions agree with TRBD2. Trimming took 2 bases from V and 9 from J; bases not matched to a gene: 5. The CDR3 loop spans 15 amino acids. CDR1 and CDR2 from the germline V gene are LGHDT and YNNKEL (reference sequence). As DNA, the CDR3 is TGTGCCAGCAGCCAACTAGCGGGAGGGCCTGTTGAGCAGTTCTTC. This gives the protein CASSQLAGGPVEQFF.

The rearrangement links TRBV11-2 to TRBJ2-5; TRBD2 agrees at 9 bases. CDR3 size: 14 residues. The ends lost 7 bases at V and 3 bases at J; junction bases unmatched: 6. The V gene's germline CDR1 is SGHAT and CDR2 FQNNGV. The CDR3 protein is CASTSGRSEETQYF. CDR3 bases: TGTGCCAGCACGAGCGGGAGGAGCGAAGAGACCCAGTACTTC.

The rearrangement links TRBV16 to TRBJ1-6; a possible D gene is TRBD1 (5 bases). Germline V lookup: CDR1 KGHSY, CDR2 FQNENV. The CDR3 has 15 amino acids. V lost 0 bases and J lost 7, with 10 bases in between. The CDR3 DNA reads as TGTGCCAGCAGCCAATCAAGTAACAGGAATTCACCCCTCCACTTT. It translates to CASSQSSNRNSPLHF.

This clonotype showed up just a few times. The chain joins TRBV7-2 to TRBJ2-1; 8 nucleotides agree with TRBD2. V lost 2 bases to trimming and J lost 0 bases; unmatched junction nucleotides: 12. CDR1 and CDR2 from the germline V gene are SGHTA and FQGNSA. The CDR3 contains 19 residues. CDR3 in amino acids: CASSLLGRVAGPSYNEQFF. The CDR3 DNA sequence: TGTGCCAGCAGCTTATTGGGGAGGGTAGCGGGGCCCTCCTACAATGAGCAGTTCTTC.

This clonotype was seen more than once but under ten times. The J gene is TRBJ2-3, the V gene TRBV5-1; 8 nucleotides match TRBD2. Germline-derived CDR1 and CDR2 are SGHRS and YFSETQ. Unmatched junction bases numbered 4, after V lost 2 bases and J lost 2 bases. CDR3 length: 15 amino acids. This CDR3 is CASSFQRGSTDTQYF. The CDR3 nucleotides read TGCGCCAGCAGCTTCCAGCGGGGGTCCACAGATACGCAGTATTTT.

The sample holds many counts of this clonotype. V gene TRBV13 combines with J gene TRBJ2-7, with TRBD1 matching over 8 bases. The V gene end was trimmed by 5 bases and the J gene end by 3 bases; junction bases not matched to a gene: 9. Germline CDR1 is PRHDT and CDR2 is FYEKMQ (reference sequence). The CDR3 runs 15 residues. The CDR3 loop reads CASSPPDRDVYEQYF. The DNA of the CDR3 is TGTGCCAGCAGCCCACCGGACAGGGACGTCTACGAGCAGTACTTC.

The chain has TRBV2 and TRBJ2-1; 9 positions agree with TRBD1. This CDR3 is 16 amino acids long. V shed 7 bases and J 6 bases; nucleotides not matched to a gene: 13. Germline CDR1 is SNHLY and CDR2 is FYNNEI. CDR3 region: CASTIQGAPTSNEQFF. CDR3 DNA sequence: TGTGCCAGCACCATACAGGGGGCCCCTACCAGCAATGAGCAGTTCTTC.

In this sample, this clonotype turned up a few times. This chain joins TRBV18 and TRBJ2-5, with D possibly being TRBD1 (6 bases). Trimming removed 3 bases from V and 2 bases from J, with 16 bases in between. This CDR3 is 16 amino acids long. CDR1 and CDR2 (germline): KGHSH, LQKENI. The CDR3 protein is CASSPPQGRGQETQYF. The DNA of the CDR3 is TGTGCCAGCTCACCGCCTCAGGGAAGGGGGCAAGAGACCCAGTACTTC.

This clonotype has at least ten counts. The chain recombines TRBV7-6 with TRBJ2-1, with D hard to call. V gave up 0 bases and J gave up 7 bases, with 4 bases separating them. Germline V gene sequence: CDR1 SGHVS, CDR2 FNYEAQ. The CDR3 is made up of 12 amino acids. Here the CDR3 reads CASSLAVNEQFF. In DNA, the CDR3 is TGTGCCAGCAGCTTAGCCGTGAATGAGCAGTTCTTC.